This paragraph covers one TCR beta chain sequence. The source of the sample is a study of somatic mutations in cytotoxic T cells in rheumatoid arthritis. Profiling relied on immunoSEQ multiplex PCR, and the TCRdb table lists in-frame clones only, not all of them. The sample yields 13,000 to 15,000 clones, roughly 82% seen once. The length of the CDR3 is 13 residues. Germline assignment: CDR1 LGHNA and CDR2 YSLEER. With 5 bases removed from V and 5 bases from J, the gap between germline ends came to 10 bases. This rearrangement joins TRBV4-3 to TRBJ2-1; tentative D call: TRBD1 (5 bases). Sequenced material: CD8+ T cells sorted from blood. This TCR derives from an adult with rheumatoid arthritis. The CDR3 loop is CASSKDTNNEQFF. The CDR3 DNA is TGCGCCAGCAGCAAGGACACCAACAATGAGCAGTTCTTC.